This TCR beta chain appears in the sequencing data of a study of CD8 T cells in ankylosing spondylitis. The germline gives CDR1 SGHRS, CDR2 YFSETQ. The length of the CDR3 is 14 residues. V lost 0 bases and J lost 5, with 10 bases in between. Quantitative 5'-RACE with molecular barcodes was used to make the TCR beta libraries. TCRdb analysed the 5' RACE reads with MiXCR anew, one entry per CDR3 protein. Of approximately 150,000 distinct CDR3 sequences listed, around 32% were seen once; the top ten hold 4.5% to 6%. The sequenced sample was synovial fluid, either unsorted or a sorted T cell fraction (not recorded which). This sequence was found in a male donor with ankylosing spondylitis. The chain joins TRBV5-1 to TRBJ2-3, with a weak D call TRBD2 (6 bases). DNA for the CDR3: TGCGCCAGCAGCTTGGCGGGTAGCGGAGATACGCAGTATTTT. Translating it yields CASSLAGSGDTQYF.